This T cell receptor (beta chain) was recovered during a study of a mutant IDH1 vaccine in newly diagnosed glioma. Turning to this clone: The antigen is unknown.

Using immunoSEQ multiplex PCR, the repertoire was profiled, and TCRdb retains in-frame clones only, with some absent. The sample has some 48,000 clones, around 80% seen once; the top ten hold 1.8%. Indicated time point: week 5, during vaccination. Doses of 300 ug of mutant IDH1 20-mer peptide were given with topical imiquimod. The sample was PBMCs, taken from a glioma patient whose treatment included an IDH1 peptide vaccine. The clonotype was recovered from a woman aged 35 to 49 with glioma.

CDR3 bases: TGTGCTAGTGGCCTTGGGGCGATAAATCAGCCCCAGCATTTT. Protein: CASGLGAINQPQHF. This chain uses TRBV12-5 with TRBJ1-5, with D tentatively TRBD1 (5 bases). Germline V gene data show CDR1 as LGHNT and CDR2 as FRNRAP. This CDR3 has 14 residues. Trimming took off 6 bases at V and 4 bases at J, with 13 bases between the two ends.